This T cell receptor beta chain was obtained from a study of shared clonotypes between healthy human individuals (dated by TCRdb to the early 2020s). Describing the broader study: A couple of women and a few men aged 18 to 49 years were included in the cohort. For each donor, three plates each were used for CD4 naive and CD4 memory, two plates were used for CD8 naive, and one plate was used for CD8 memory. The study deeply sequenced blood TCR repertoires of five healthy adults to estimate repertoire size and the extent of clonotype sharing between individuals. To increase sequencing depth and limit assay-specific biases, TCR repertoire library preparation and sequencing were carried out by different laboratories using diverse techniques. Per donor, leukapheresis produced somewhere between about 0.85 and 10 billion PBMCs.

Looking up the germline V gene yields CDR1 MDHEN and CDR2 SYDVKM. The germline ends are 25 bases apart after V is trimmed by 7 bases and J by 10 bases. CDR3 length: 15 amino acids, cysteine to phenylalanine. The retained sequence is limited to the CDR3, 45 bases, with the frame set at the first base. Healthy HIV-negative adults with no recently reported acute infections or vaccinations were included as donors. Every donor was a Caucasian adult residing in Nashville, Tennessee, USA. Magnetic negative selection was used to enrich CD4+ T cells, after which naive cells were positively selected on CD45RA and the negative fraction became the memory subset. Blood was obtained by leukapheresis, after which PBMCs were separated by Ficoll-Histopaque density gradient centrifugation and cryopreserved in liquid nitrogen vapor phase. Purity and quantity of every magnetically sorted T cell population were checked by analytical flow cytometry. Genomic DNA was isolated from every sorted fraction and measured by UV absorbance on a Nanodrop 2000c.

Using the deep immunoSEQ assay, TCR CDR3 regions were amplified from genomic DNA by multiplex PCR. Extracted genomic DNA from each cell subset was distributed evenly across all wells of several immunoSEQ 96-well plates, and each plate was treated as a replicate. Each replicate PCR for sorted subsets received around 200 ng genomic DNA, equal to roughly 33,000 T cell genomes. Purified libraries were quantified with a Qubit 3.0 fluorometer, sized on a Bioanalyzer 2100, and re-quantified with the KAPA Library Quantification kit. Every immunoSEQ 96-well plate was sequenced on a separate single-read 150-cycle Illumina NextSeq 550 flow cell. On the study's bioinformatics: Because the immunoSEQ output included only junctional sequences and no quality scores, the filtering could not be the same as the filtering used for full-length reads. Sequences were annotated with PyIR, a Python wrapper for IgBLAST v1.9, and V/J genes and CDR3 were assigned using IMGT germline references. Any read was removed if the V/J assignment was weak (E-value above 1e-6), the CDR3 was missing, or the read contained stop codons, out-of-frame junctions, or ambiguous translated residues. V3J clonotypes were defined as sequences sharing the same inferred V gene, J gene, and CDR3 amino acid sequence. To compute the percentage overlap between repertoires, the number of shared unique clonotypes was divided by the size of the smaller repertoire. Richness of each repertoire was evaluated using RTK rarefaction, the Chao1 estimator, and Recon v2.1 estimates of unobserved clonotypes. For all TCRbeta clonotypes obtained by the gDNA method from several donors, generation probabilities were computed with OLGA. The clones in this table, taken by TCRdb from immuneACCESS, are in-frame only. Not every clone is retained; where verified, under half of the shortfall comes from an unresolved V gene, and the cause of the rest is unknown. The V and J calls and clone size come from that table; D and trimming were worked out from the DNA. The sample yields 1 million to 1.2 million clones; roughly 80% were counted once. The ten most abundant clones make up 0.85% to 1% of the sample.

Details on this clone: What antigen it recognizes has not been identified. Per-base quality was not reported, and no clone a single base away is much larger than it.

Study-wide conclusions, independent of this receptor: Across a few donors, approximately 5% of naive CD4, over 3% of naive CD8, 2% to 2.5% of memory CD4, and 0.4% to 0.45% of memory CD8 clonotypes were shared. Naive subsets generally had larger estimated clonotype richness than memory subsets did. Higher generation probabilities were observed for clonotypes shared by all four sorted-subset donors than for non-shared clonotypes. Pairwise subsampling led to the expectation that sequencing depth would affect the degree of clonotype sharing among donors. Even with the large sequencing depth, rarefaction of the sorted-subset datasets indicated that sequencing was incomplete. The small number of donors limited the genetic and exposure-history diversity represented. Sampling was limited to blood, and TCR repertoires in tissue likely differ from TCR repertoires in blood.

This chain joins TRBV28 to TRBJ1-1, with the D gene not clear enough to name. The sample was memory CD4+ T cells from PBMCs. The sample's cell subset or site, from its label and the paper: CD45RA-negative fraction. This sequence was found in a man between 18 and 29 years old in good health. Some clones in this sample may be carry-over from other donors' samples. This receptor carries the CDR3 CASTALAVAGGSAFF. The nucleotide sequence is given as TGTGCCAGCACCGCGCTGGCCGTTGCAGGAGGATCAGCTTTCTTT. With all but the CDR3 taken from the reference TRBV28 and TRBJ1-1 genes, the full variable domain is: DVKVTQSSRYLVKRTGEKVFLECVQDMDHENMFWYRQDPGLGLRLIYFSYDVKMKEKGDIPEGYSVSREKKERFSLILESASTNQTSMYLCASTALAVAGGSAFFGQGTRLTVV.